This T cell receptor (beta chain) appears in the sequencing data of a study of blood T cell repertoires in COVID-19. Across the study: COVID-19 samples from acute and convalescent phases originated in the United States, Italy and Spain. Sources were T cells, B-cell-depleted T cells, or PBMCs; the material itself was cDNA or gDNA.

Authors' analysis steps: Using reference gene primer amplification, nucleated cell counts were estimated. The repertoire was sequenced with immunoSEQ multiplex PCR; TCRdb's copy has only in-frame clones and lacks some. The V and J calls and clone size were taken over from that table, and D and trimming were inferred from the DNA. The table lists about 120,000 clones, roughly three quarters of them singletons, with approximately 8% in the top ten. This clone was detected only once. Germline lookup yields CDR1 MNHEY and CDR2 SVGAGI. V shed 8 bases, J shed 3 bases, and the junction held 13 bases outside the gene matches. The CDR3 consists of 15 residues.

This TCR derives from a human donor in a cohort sampled during active COVID-19. V and J are TRBV6-5 and TRBJ2-7, with 7 positions matching TRBD2. The sequenced sample consisted of peripheral blood. The CDR3 DNA sequence: TGTGCCAGCTCGAGCCGGGACTACCCTAACTACGAGCAGTACTTC. Its protein is CASSSRDYPNYEQYF.